This entry lists 27 T cell receptor beta chains sequenced from one sample in a study of OX40 agonist ivuxolimab in advanced cancers. Profiled with immunoSEQ multiplex PCR; TCRdb holds only in-frame clones, not every one. This sample has roughly 50,000 clones; around 84% occur once, and the top ten carry roughly 0.99%. Sequencing was performed on CD4+ or CD8+ T cells sorted from blood, taken in a trial of the OX40 agonist ivuxolimab. The receptors were gathered from an adult with an advanced solid tumor such as melanoma, head and neck, liver or kidney cancer.

This clone came up once. The chain carries TRBV20-1 and TRBJ2-1; D may be TRBD1 or TRBD2 (5 bases each). This CDR3 is 11 amino acids long. The V and J ends lost 5 bases and 8 bases respectively, with 10 bases between them. Germline values: CDR1 DFQATT, CDR2 SNEGSKA (reference sequence). In DNA form, the CDR3 reads TGCAGTGCTGAGGTGGGGGATGAGCAGTTCTTC. Protein sequence: CSAEVGDEQFF.

CDR3 nucleotides: TGCAGCTTTTGGCTTGGGGGATGGGACACTGAAGCTTTCTTT. Protein product: CSFWLGGWDTEAFF. The chain couples TRBV29-1 to TRBJ1-1; D may be TRBD1 (5 bases). Germline V gene sequence: CDR1 SQVTM, CDR2 ANQGSEA. The V gene lost 8 bases and the J gene lost 3 bases, with 19 bases spanning the gap. The CDR3 is 14 residues long.

The chain has TRBV7-2 and TRBJ1-1; D unresolved. CDR1 is SGHTA, CDR2 FQGNSA, per germline. The ends were cut back, 5 bases at V and 1 base at J, with 11 bases in the middle. CDR3 length equals 14 residues. CDR3 loop: CASSPYYGNTEAFF. The CDR3 DNA reads as TGTGCCAGCAGCCCTTACTATGGGAACACTGAAGCTTTCTTT.

V gene TRBV11-1 combines with J gene TRBJ2-1; TRBD1 agrees at 9 bases. This CDR3 is 15 amino acids long. The V segment lost 4 bases and the J segment 8 bases; nucleotides outside the gene matches: 9. Germline V gene data show CDR1 as SGHAT and CDR2 as FQDESV (reference sequence). CDR3 in DNA: TGTGCCAGCAGCTCGTCCCGGGACAGGGTTCATGAGCAGTTCTTC. Amino acids: CASSSSRDRVHEQFF.

This clone showed up just once. V gene TRBV29-1 combines with J gene TRBJ1-1; D not certain. V was trimmed by 7 bases and J by 1 base, leaving 10 bases between them. The V gene's germline CDR1 is SQVTM and CDR2 ANQGSEA. The CDR3 has 12 residues. CDR3 nucleotides: TGCAGCGCGGGGAGACAGAACACTGAAGCTTTCTTT. Amino acids: CSAGRQNTEAFF.

The gene calls are TRBV5-4 and TRBJ1-6, with no clear D. CDR1 and CDR2 (germline): SGHNT, YYREEE (reference sequence). This CDR3 has 14 residues. V was cut by 1 base and J by 11 bases, with 13 bases left in between. The CDR3 DNA follows: TGTGCCAGCAGCTTGAGGGCCGACGGTGCACCCCTCCACTTT. Amino acids: CASSLRADGAPLHF.

The chain employs TRBV18 and TRBJ1-5, with D perhaps matching TRBD1 (5 bases). V dropped 5 bases and J dropped 7 bases, with 12 bases sitting between them. In germline, CDR1 is KGHSH, CDR2 LQKENI. This CDR3 is built from 13 residues. The CDR3 sequence is CASSTGEGQPQHF. The CDR3, as DNA: TGTGCCAGCTCAACGGGCGAGGGGCAGCCCCAGCATTTT.

The chain links TRBV6-1 to TRBJ1-4; D call uncertain. The CDR3 has 12 residues. V was trimmed by 3 bases and J by 10 bases, leaving 9 bases between them. The germline V gene encodes CDR1 MNHNS and CDR2 SASEGT. CDR3 coding DNA: TGTGCCAGCAGTGAGGGGTTACCAAAACTGTTTTTT. The encoded protein is CASSEGLPKLFF.

The V and J genes are TRBV13 and TRBJ1-2; 7 bases map to TRBD1. V shed 3 bases, J shed 7 bases, and the junction held 5 bases outside the gene matches. Germline assignment: CDR1 PRHDT and CDR2 FYEKMQ (reference sequence). This CDR3 is built from 13 residues. In DNA form, the CDR3 reads TGTGCCAGCAGCTTCGGGCAGGGGGGTGGCTACACCTTC. Amino acid sequence: CASSFGQGGGYTF.

V and J are TRBV7-2 and TRBJ1-2; 9 nucleotides match TRBD1. Germline CDR1 reads SGHTA; CDR2 reads FQGNSA. The J segment lost 7 bases and the V segment lost 5 bases, leaving 8 bases of the junction unmatched. This CDR3 is built from 14 residues. The CDR3 spells CASSDSRDRAGYTF. Written as DNA, the CDR3 is TGTGCCAGCAGCGATAGTAGGGACAGGGCTGGCTACACCTTC.

With regard to this clone: A read error may produce the germline difference seen at one junction end. The chain uses TRBV6-5 and TRBJ1-2; no clear D gene. The CDR3 runs 13 residues. Germline V gene data show CDR1 as MNHEY and CDR2 as SVGAGI. CDR3 in amino acids: CASSSGHYYGYTF. CDR3 in DNA: TGTGCCAGCAGTTCGGGCCACTACTACGGCTACACCTTC.

This rearrangement joins TRBV19 to TRBJ1-1; TRBD1 is a possible D gene (6 bases). Trimming pared 3 bases from V and 12 bases from J, leaving 23 bases between. The CDR3 extends over 15 amino acids. CDR1 and CDR2 from the germline V gene are LNHDA and SQIVND (reference sequence). The CDR3 region has the DNA TGTGCCAGTAGTATCCACCGGGGGGGCCGGGGACGATCTTTCTTT. It yields the protein CASSIHRGGRGRSFF.

In DNA form, the CDR3 reads TGTGCCAGCAGCCAGAGGACAGGGTTTAATTCACCCCTCCACTTT. Protein sequence: CASSQRTGFNSPLHF. This chain joins TRBV14 and TRBJ1-6, with 8 bases identical to TRBD1. The length of the CDR3 is 15 residues. CDR1 is SGHDN and CDR2 is FVKESK in the germline V gene. J lost 6 bases, V lost 3 bases, and 4 bases had no gene match. The full variable domain, in which reference TRBV14 and TRBJ1-6 provide the parts outside the CDR3, is EAGVTQFPSHSVIEKGQTVTLRCDPISGHDNLYWYRRVMGKEIKFLLHFVKESKQDESGMPNNRFLAERTGGTYSTLKVQPAELEDSGVYFCASSQRTGFNSPLHFGNGTRLTVT.

The chain combines TRBV6-5 with TRBJ2-2; possible D gene TRBD1, 6 bases. CDR3 length: 14 residues. In germline, CDR1 is MNHEY, CDR2 SVGAGI. Trimming took off 2 bases at V and 6 bases at J, with 10 bases between the two ends. The CDR3 coding sequence is TGTGCCAGCAGTTACATGGGACACCCCGGGGAGCTGTTTTTT. Translating gives CASSYMGHPGELFF.

The V gene is TRBV18, the J gene TRBJ1-2, with no clear D. From germline, CDR1 is KGHSH and CDR2 LQKENI. V shed 4 bases and J shed 1 base, with 10 bases lying between them. This CDR3 comprises 14 residues. CDR3 sequence reads: CASSLADLNYGYTF. DNA for the CDR3: TGTGCCAGCTCACTAGCAGACCTTAACTATGGCTACACCTTC.

The V gene is TRBV27, the J gene TRBJ1-2; a weak D match, TRBD1 (5 bases). With 3 bases removed from V and 0 bases from J, the gap between germline ends came to 17 bases. CDR3 length equals 17 residues. The V gene's germline CDR1 is MNHEY and CDR2 SMNVEV (reference sequence). The CDR3 here is CASSFGLPGGANYGYTF. DNA for the CDR3: TGTGCCAGCAGTTTTGGCCTTCCGGGAGGGGCTAACTATGGCTACACCTTC.

This sequence joins TRBV19 and TRBJ1-1, with a tentative D call TRBD1 (6 bases). The CDR3 has 15 amino acids. V gave up 6 bases and J gave up 0 bases, with 14 bases separating them. Germline V lookup: CDR1 LNHDA, CDR2 SQIVND (reference sequence). CDR3 DNA sequence: TGTGCCAGTAGCTACCGGGACAACATGAACACTGAAGCTTTCTTT. It codes for CASSYRDNMNTEAFF.

This chain connects TRBV5-1 to TRBJ1-1, with TRBD1 identical over 7 bases. The CDR3 covers 16 residues. J lost 4 bases, V lost 4 bases, and 13 bases had no gene match. Germline V lookup: CDR1 SGHRS, CDR2 YFSETQ. CDR3 sequence: CASSPGTVAFGTEAFF. CDR3 DNA sequence: TGCGCCAGCAGCCCGGGGACAGTGGCGTTTGGCACTGAAGCTTTCTTT.

The chain recombines TRBV18 with TRBJ1-5, with D maybe TRBD1 (5 bases). This CDR3 is 15 amino acids long. Trimming shortened V by 0 bases and J by 3 bases, and 9 bases separated the two germline ends. The germline CDR1 and CDR2 sequences are KGHSH and LQKENI. CDR3 sequence: CASSPPRGDNQPQHF. As DNA, the CDR3 is TGTGCCAGCTCACCACCGAGAGGGGACAATCAGCCCCAGCATTTT.

The V gene is TRBV9, the J gene TRBJ2-3, with D unresolved. Germline CDR1 SGDLS, CDR2 YYNGEE. The CDR3 length is 12 residues. Trimming left V 0 bases short and J 6 bases short, with 5 bases between. The CDR3 sequence is CASSVVGDTQYF. The CDR3 bases are TGTGCCAGCAGCGTAGTTGGGGATACGCAGTATTTT. Based on the CDR3 plus reference TRBV9 and TRBJ2-3, the full variable domain is DSGVTQTPKHLITATGQRVTLRCSPRSGDLSVYWYQQSLDQGLQFLIQYYNGEERAKGNILERFSAQQFPDLHSELNLSSLELGDSALYFCASSVVGDTQYFGPGTRLTVL.

CDR3 region: CASSLGLAVAYEQYF. In DNA, the CDR3 is TGTGCCAGCAGCTTGGGACTAGCGGTTGCCTACGAGCAGTACTTC. The chain employs TRBV5-4 and TRBJ2-7, with 9 bases fitting TRBD2. Germline values: CDR1 SGHNT, CDR2 YYREEE (reference sequence). V trimming: 0 bases; J trimming: 2 bases; junction bases outside the gene matches: 3. CDR3 length: 15 residues.

The rearrangement links TRBV6-1 to TRBJ1-5; D may be TRBD1 (5 bases). V lost 4 bases and J 3 bases, leaving 19 bases between the germline ends. The CDR3 is made up of 17 amino acids. Germline values: CDR1 MNHNS, CDR2 SASEGT. Written as DNA, the CDR3 is TGTGCCAGCAGTGGGATGGCGGGCCGGGGCCCCAATCAGCCCCAGCATTTT. Its protein product is CASSGMAGRGPNQPQHF.

This chain links TRBV5-1 with TRBJ1-2; the D is unclear. The V end was cut by 4 bases, the J end by 4 bases, with 17 bases between. CDR3 size: 15 residues. Per germline, CDR1 SGHRS and CDR2 YFSETQ. The CDR3 DNA follows: TGCGCCAGCAGCATAAACGGAAGGATAAGCTATGGCTACACCTTC. Its protein product is CASSINGRISYGYTF.

The chain recombines TRBV29-1 with TRBJ1-6; possible D gene TRBD1, 5 bases. Trimming stripped 4 bases from V and 0 bases from J, with 7 bases between. The V gene's germline CDR1 is SQVTM and CDR2 ANQGSEA. This CDR3 contains 14 residues. The CDR3 protein is CSVAGSSYNSPLHF. CDR3 DNA sequence: TGCAGCGTTGCAGGGAGCTCCTATAATTCACCCCTCCACTTT. Based on the CDR3 plus reference TRBV29-1 and TRBJ1-6, the full variable domain is SAVISQKPSRDICQRGTSLTIQCQVDSQVTMMFWYRQQPGQSLTLIATANQGSEATYESGFVIDKFPISRPNLTFSTLTVSNMSPEDSSIYLCSVAGSSYNSPLHFGNGTRLTVT.

As concerns this clone: A junction end diverges from the germline sequence, so it may reflect a read error. The rearrangement joins TRBV5-4 to TRBJ1-5, with 9 bases identical to TRBD1. The germline V gene encodes CDR1 SGHNT and CDR2 YYREEE (reference sequence). The CDR3 is 16 amino acids. The CDR3 coding sequence is TGTGCCACCAGCGCGGACAGGGGAACCTCGAGTCAGCCCCAGCATTTT. It specifies CATSADRGTSSQPQHF.

V and J are TRBV19 and TRBJ1-2; no definite D call. The CDR3 sequence is 15 residues long. V shed 0 bases and J shed 1 base, with 9 bases lying between them. Germline V gene data show CDR1 as LNHDA and CDR2 as SQIVND (reference sequence). The CDR3 bases are TGTGCCAGTAGTATAGACGGGAGTGGTAACTATGGCTACACCTTC. It specifies CASSIDGSGNYGYTF.

The rearrangement uses TRBV7-2 and TRBJ1-6; D remains unclear. This CDR3 region has 13 residues. The germline V and J ends were trimmed by 5 bases and 3 bases, with 5 bases remaining between them. Germline V gene data show CDR1 as SGHTA and CDR2 as FQGNSA. The CDR3 sequence is CASSTDYNSPLHF. The CDR3 DNA reads TGTGCCAGCAGCACTGACTATAATTCACCCCTCCACTTT.